A single sample gave rise to the 29 T cell receptor beta chains below, sequenced in a study of OX40 agonist ivuxolimab in advanced cancers. The method was immunoSEQ multiplex PCR; TCRdb's version includes in-frame clones alone and lacks a portion of them. Of about 31,000 clones in the sample, approximately 87% were seen once. Sequenced material: CD4+ or CD8+ T cells sorted from blood, taken in a trial of the OX40 agonist ivuxolimab. The receptors here all came from an adult with an advanced solid tumor such as melanoma, head and neck, liver or kidney cancer.

This chain uses TRBV21-1 with TRBJ2-2. TRBV21-1 is shown as a pseudogene. The CDR3 extends over 14 amino acids. Here the CDR3 reads CASRGGPNTGELFF. Here the CDR3 DNA reads TGTGCCAGCAGGGGCGGCCCCAACACCGGGGAGCTGTTTTTT.

The chain links TRBV2 to TRBJ2-1; tentatively, D is TRBD1 or TRBD2 (5 bases each). Trimming pared 7 bases from V and 0 bases from J, leaving 13 bases between. The length of the CDR3 is 15 residues. Germline V gene sequence: CDR1 SNHLY, CDR2 FYNNEI. CDR3 region: CASTGRATSYNEQFF. CDR3 in DNA: TGTGCCAGCACGGGGCGGGCAACCTCCTACAATGAGCAGTTCTTC.

The genes are TRBV6-1 and TRBJ2-3; TRBD2 matches at 8 bases. Looked up from germline, CDR1 is MNHNS and CDR2 is SASEGT. CDR3 length equals 13 residues. The V and J ends lost 8 bases and 5 bases, in that order; junction bases with no gene match: 6. CDR3 nucleotide sequence: TGTGCCAGCCTACTAGCGGCGGGAGATACGCAGTATTTT. Protein: CASLLAAGDTQYF.

V usage is TRBV5-6 and J usage is TRBJ2-1, with D perhaps matching TRBD2 (6 bases). The ends were cut back, 4 bases at V and 7 bases at J, with 15 bases in the middle. This CDR3 has 14 amino acids. Looked up from germline, CDR1 is SGHDT and CDR2 is YYEEEE. The CDR3 coding sequence is TGTGCCAGCAGCCTGGGACTCCCGGGGAATGAGCAGTTCTTC. Its translation: CASSLGLPGNEQFF.

The chain recombines TRBV11-2 with TRBJ1-1; TRBD1 matches at 9 bases. CDR1 is SGHAT and CDR2 is FQNNGV in the germline V gene. This CDR3 spans 19 amino acids. Trimming removed 5 bases from V and 4 bases from J; junction bases left unmatched: 20. In DNA, the CDR3 is TGTGCCAGCAGCCCCTGGACAGGGGTCCGAAATAGAGTGAGCACTGAAGCTTTCTTT. Protein: CASSPWTGVRNRVSTEAFF. The variable domain in full, completed from reference TRBV11-2 and TRBJ1-1, reads EAGVAQSPRYKIIEKRQSVAFWCNPISGHATLYWYQQILGQGPKLLIQFQNNGVVDDSQLPKDRFSAERLKGVDSTLKIQPAKLEDSAVYLCASSPWTGVRNRVSTEAFFGQGTRLTVV.

The V gene is TRBV6-1, the J gene TRBJ1-2; maybe TRBD1 (6 bases). Trimming removed 7 bases at V and 7 bases at J, with 19 bases between. This CDR3 spans 14 amino acids. CDR1 is MNHNS, CDR2 SASEGT, per germline. The CDR3 here is CASNQARGGGGYTF. The CDR3, as DNA: TGTGCCAGCAATCAAGCCAGGGGCGGGGGTGGCTACACCTTC.

This clone was found once. The rearrangement joins TRBV5-4 to TRBJ2-2, with D perhaps matching TRBD1 or TRBD2 (5 bases each). The V end was cut by 1 base, the J end by 4 bases, with 8 bases between. This CDR3 region has 14 residues. In germline, CDR1 is SGHNT, CDR2 YYREEE (reference sequence). The DNA of the CDR3 is TGTGCCAGCAGCTTGACTGGGGGCACCGGGGAGCTGTTTTTT. It translates to CASSLTGGTGELFF.

The chain links TRBV19 to TRBJ1-1; a possible D gene is TRBD1 (6 bases). This CDR3 contains 13 residues. V gave up 5 bases and J gave up 1 base, with 8 bases separating them. CDR1 and CDR2 from the germline V gene are LNHDA and SQIVND (reference sequence). CDR3 in DNA: TGTGCCAGTAGTTCGACAGGGAACACTGAAGCTTTCTTT. Its protein is CASSSTGNTEAFF. The entire variable domain, with the rest obtained from reference TRBV19 and TRBJ1-1, is as follows: DGGITQSPKYLFRKEGQNVTLSCEQNLNHDAMYWYRQDPGQGLRLIYYSQIVNDFQKGDIAEGYSVSREKKESFPLTVTSAQKNPTAFYLCASSSTGNTEAFFGQGTRLTVV.

The V and J genes are TRBV9 and TRBJ2-3, with 9 positions matching TRBD2. The junction had 4 bases not matched to a gene; V was cut back by 4 bases and J by 4 bases. The CDR3 totals 14 residues. The germline V gene has CDR1 SGDLS and CDR2 YYNGEE. The CDR3 loop is CASSPGLAADTQYF. CDR3 bases: TGTGCCAGCAGCCCGGGACTAGCTGCAGATACGCAGTATTTT.

The rearrangement links TRBV28 to TRBJ2-7; 8 positions match TRBD1. Germline V gives CDR1 MDHEN, CDR2 SYDVKM. With V trimmed by 6 bases and J by 2 bases, 12 bases remained unmatched. The CDR3 sequence is 16 residues long. The CDR3 nucleotides read TGTGCCAGCAGCGAGGTTAGTGGGGACAGGCCCTACGAGCAGTACTTC. Translated: CASSEVSGDRPYEQYF.

V and J are TRBV19 and TRBJ1-5; maybe TRBD1 (5 bases). Germline CDR1 is LNHDA and CDR2 is SQIVND (reference sequence). This CDR3 is built from 15 residues. V was shortened by 7 bases and J by 2 bases, with 15 bases between the two germline ends. The CDR3 DNA is TGTGCCAGTACTACACCCGGGACTGGCAATCAGCCCCAGCATTTT. Translating it yields CASTTPGTGNQPQHF. Drawing the rest from reference TRBV19 and TRBJ1-5, the complete variable domain is DGGITQSPKYLFRKEGQNVTLSCEQNLNHDAMYWYRQDPGQGLRLIYYSQIVNDFQKGDIAEGYSVSREKKESFPLTVTSAQKNPTAFYLCASTTPGTGNQPQHFGDGTRLSIL.

The chain couples TRBV7-2 to TRBJ2-1; 7 bases line up with TRBD2. Germline V gene sequence: CDR1 SGHTA, CDR2 FQGNSA. This CDR3 is 16 amino acids long. V trimming: 2 bases; J trimming: 0 bases; junction bases outside the gene matches: 4. The CDR3 reads CASSLSAGSSYNEQFF. CDR3 bases: TGTGCCAGCAGCTTATCAGCGGGGAGCTCCTACAATGAGCAGTTCTTC.

This clone was seen only once. This chain links TRBV4-1 with TRBJ2-1; the D gene is possibly TRBD2 (6 bases). Trimming left V 1 base short and J 4 bases short, with 14 bases between. CDR1 is MGHRA, CDR2 YSYEKL, per germline. This CDR3 is built from 16 residues. CDR3 sequence: CASSQAGTRQYNEQFF. CDR3 in DNA: TGCGCCAGCAGCCAAGCCGGGACTCGCCAGTACAATGAGCAGTTCTTC.

The chain employs TRBV19 and TRBJ2-7; TRBD1 might be the D (6 bases). CDR3 length: 14 amino acids. Trimming shortened V by 4 bases and J by 4 bases, and 14 bases separated the two germline ends. Germline-derived CDR1 and CDR2 are LNHDA and SQIVND (reference sequence). CDR3 amino acids: CASSKDRELYEQYF. Written as DNA, the CDR3 is TGTGCCAGTAGTAAGGACAGAGAATTGTACGAGCAGTACTTC.

The chain employs TRBV29-1 and TRBJ2-3; D ambiguous. The germline V gene has CDR1 SQVTM and CDR2 ANQGSEA. V lost 7 bases, J lost 4 bases, and 18 bases lay in between. The CDR3 contains 14 residues. The CDR3 reads CSAVGNRGPDTQYF. The CDR3 coding sequence is TGCAGCGCCGTTGGCAACAGAGGCCCAGATACGCAGTATTTT.

This clone was observed once. The gene calls are TRBV7-6 and TRBJ1-2, with a possible D match to TRBD1 (5 bases). The CDR3 contains 16 residues. V was pared by 5 bases and J by 2 bases, with 18 bases between. The germline V gene encodes CDR1 SGHVS and CDR2 FNYEAQ. CDR3 in amino acids: CASSLLGGSTNYGYTF. The CDR3 DNA is TGTGCCAGCAGCCTCTTGGGGGGGAGCACCAACTATGGCTACACCTTC.

The gene calls are TRBV28 and TRBJ1-2; D remains unclear. Germline loops: CDR1 MDHEN, CDR2 SYDVKM. This CDR3 region has 16 residues. The V and J ends lost 1 base and 0 bases respectively, with 12 bases between them. CDR3 DNA: TGTGCCAGCAGTTTATTTTCTACACAAGCTAACTATGGCTACACCTTC. The encoded protein is CASSLFSTQANYGYTF.

The chain links TRBV4-1 to TRBJ2-7; D possibly matches TRBD1 or TRBD2 (6 bases each). V lost 1 base to trimming and J lost 4 bases, with 14 bases between them. Per the germline V gene, CDR1 is MGHRA and CDR2 is YSYEKL. There are 15 residues in the CDR3. The CDR3 coding sequence is TGCGCCAGCAGCCAAGGTTCAGGGGCGGGGTACGAGCAGTACTTC. Amino acids: CASSQGSGAGYEQYF.

This clone was recorded only once. This rearrangement joins TRBV12-5 to TRBJ1-2; 7 bases match TRBD1. Germline V gene lookup returns CDR1 LGHNT and CDR2 FRNRAP. The CDR3 sequence is 14 residues long. Trimming took 3 bases from V and 3 from J; bases not matched to a gene: 4. The CDR3 bases are TGTGCTAGTGGTTTCGGACAGGCCCACTATGGCTACACCTTC. Translated, it gives CASGFGQAHYGYTF.

This chain links TRBV7-9 with TRBJ1-3, with 7 bases that match TRBD1. Germline loops: CDR1 SEHNR, CDR2 FQNEAQ (reference sequence). The CDR3 runs to 14 residues. The junction had 1 base not matched to a gene; V was cut back by 3 bases and J by 2 bases. This chain's CDR3 is CASSFDRAGNTIYF. Written as DNA, the CDR3 is TGTGCCAGCAGCTTTGACAGGGCTGGAAACACCATATATTTT.

The CDR3 region has the DNA TGTGCCAGCAGTCCAGGTTTCCCTGAAGCTTTCTTT. Translated: CASSPGFPEAFF. V and J are TRBV6-1 and TRBJ1-1; D remains unclear. CDR3 length: 12 residues. V lost 5 bases to trimming and J lost 6 bases, with 10 bases between them. Germline CDR1 is MNHNS and CDR2 is SASEGT.

This clone appeared a single time. V is TRBV28 and J is TRBJ2-5; perhaps TRBD1 as D (6 bases). This CDR3 comprises 16 residues. V was trimmed by 4 bases and J by 5 bases, leaving 20 bases between them. Germline V gives CDR1 MDHEN, CDR2 SYDVKM. In nucleotides, the CDR3 is TGTGCCAGCAGTTCTGAGGACCTCAAGGGGGTGGAGACCCAGTACTTC. This gives the protein CASSSEDLKGVETQYF.

The chain is built from TRBV5-7 and TRBJ2-2, with D perhaps TRBD1 or TRBD2 (5 bases each). TRBV5-7 belongs to the ORF category, with a function that is uncertain. Trimming took 6 bases from V and 2 from J, leaving 14 bases between them. CDR3 length: 15 amino acids. The CDR3 DNA sequence: TGTGCCAGCATCCCCGGGACGATTAACACCGGGGAGCTGTTTTTT. Protein: CASIPGTINTGELFF.

CDR3: CASSLDRGRFEQYF. The CDR3 nucleotides are TGCGCCAGCAGCTTGGACAGGGGGCGCTTCGAGCAGTACTTC. V and J are TRBV5-1 and TRBJ2-5; 9 nucleotides align to TRBD1. The end of the DNA fits TRBJ2-7 better, so the J call may be wrong. CDR1 is SGHRS and CDR2 is YFSETQ in the germline V gene. CDR3 length: 14 residues.

The chain has TRBV7-2 and TRBJ2-5, with 8 nucleotides matching TRBD2. Germline V gives CDR1 SGHTA, CDR2 FQGNSA. Trimming cost V 0 bases and J 1 base; bases outside gene matches: 1. The CDR3 extends over 15 amino acids. The CDR3 region is CASSLASGAQETQYF. CDR3 bases: TGTGCCAGCAGCTTAGCTAGCGGGGCCCAAGAGACCCAGTACTTC.

The rearrangement uses TRBV27 and TRBJ1-2, with TRBD1 matching 9 bases. Unmatched junction bases numbered 9, after V lost 6 bases and J lost 7 bases. Germline values: CDR1 MNHEY, CDR2 SMNVEV (reference sequence). The CDR3 is 14 residues long. The CDR3, as DNA: TGTGCCAGCAGCCCCGGGACAGGGCGCGGTGGCTACACCTTC. This translates into CASSPGTGRGGYTF.

In this sample, this clone turned up once. The chain has TRBV21-1 and TRBJ2-3. TRBV21-1 constitutes a pseudogene. The CDR3 has 15 residues. CDR3 coding DNA: TGTGCCAGCAGCAAAGGTGGACCAGCAGCAGATACGCAGTATTTT. It is translated as CASSKGGPAADTQYF.

The chain combines TRBV4-2 with TRBJ2-3, with TRBD2 matching 7 bases. V shed 1 base and J 3 bases; nucleotides not matched to a gene: 10. CDR3 length: 17 residues. Germline loops: CDR1 LGHNA, CDR2 YNFKEQ. The DNA for the CDR3 is TGTGCCAGCAGCCAAGGAAACGGGAGGAGTAGTACAGATACGCAGTATTTT. It yields the protein CASSQGNGRSSTDTQYF.

The rearrangement joins TRBV6-1 to TRBJ1-1; D is unclear. The CDR3 sequence is 15 residues long. With 2 bases removed from V and 3 bases from J, the gap between germline ends came to 13 bases. CDR1 MNHNS and CDR2 SASEGT come from the germline V gene. The CDR3 nucleotides read TGTGCCAGCAGTGAAAGTACGGGAAGGGACACTGAAGCTTTCTTT. Translated: CASSESTGRDTEAFF.